These 6 T cell receptor beta chains were sequenced from one sample in a study of OX40 agonist ivuxolimab in advanced cancers. Profiling relied on immunoSEQ multiplex PCR, and the TCRdb table lists in-frame clones only, not all of them. The sample lists more than 8,500 clones, roughly 68% seen once, with 35% to 45% in the top ten. The source material was CD4+ or CD8+ T cells sorted from blood, sampled in a trial of the OX40 agonist ivuxolimab. The receptors were gathered from an adult with an advanced solid tumor such as melanoma, head and neck, liver or kidney cancer.

The DNA for the CDR3 is TGTGCCAGCAGTGAGGACAGACACTACGAGCAGTACTTC. It specifies CASSEDRHYEQYF. The V and J genes are TRBV6-1 and TRBJ2-7; D possibly corresponds to TRBD1 (6 bases). V was clipped by 3 bases and J by 3 bases, with 9 bases between them. Germline CDR1 MNHNS, CDR2 SASEGT. The CDR3 runs 13 residues.

The rearrangement joins TRBV5-6 to TRBJ1-1, with unresolved D. This CDR3 contains 13 residues. Per the germline V gene, CDR1 is SGHDT and CDR2 is YYEEEE. Trimming cost V 4 bases and J 1 base, with 8 bases left between them. CDR3: CASSLPGNTEAFF. CDR3 sequence (DNA): TGTGCCAGCAGCCTGCCAGGGAACACTGAAGCTTTCTTT.

The chain has TRBV2 and TRBJ2-2; 7 bases are a match to TRBD2. The V and J ends lost 8 bases and 5 bases, in that order; junction bases with no gene match: 11. The germline V gene has CDR1 SNHLY and CDR2 FYNNEI. The CDR3 has 15 amino acids. The DNA for the CDR3 is TGTGCCAGCTCCTACGGACTAGAGGGGACCGGGGAGCTGTTTTTT. It translates to CASSYGLEGTGELFF.

The rearrangement uses TRBV11-3 and TRBJ2-1; TRBD2 aligns across 7 bases. This CDR3 contains 15 residues. Trimming at V came to 6 bases and at J to 8 bases, leaving 13 bases not matched to a gene. Per the germline V gene, CDR1 is SGHNT and CDR2 is YENEEA. This CDR3 is CASSLPGGKAHEQFF. For the CDR3, the DNA is TGTGCCAGCAGTCTACCCGGGGGGAAAGCCCATGAGCAGTTCTTC.

This clone was detected only a few times. The J gene is TRBJ2-7, the V gene TRBV14; D is ambiguous. Germline V gene sequence: CDR1 SGHDN, CDR2 FVKESK. This CDR3 is built from 12 residues. The V gene lost 0 bases and the J gene lost 10 bases, with 10 bases spanning the gap. CDR3 sequence (DNA): TGTGCCAGCAGCCAAGATGGAGAGAAACAGTACTTC. It specifies CASSQDGEKQYF.

This clone is labeled medium-sized. V is TRBV11-2 and J is TRBJ2-5; D remains unclear. This CDR3 region has 14 residues. Germline V gene lookup returns CDR1 SGHAT and CDR2 FQNNGV. V shed 4 bases and J shed 1 base, with 10 bases lying between them. As DNA, the CDR3 is TGTGCCAGCAGCTCAACAAACGCCCAAGAGACCCAGTACTTC. Its translation is CASSSTNAQETQYF. The full variable domain, rest sourced from reference TRBV11-2 and TRBJ2-5, is EAGVAQSPRYKIIEKRQSVAFWCNPISGHATLYWYQQILGQGPKLLIQFQNNGVVDDSQLPKDRFSAERLKGVDSTLKIQPAKLEDSAVYLCASSSTNAQETQYFGPGTRLLVL.